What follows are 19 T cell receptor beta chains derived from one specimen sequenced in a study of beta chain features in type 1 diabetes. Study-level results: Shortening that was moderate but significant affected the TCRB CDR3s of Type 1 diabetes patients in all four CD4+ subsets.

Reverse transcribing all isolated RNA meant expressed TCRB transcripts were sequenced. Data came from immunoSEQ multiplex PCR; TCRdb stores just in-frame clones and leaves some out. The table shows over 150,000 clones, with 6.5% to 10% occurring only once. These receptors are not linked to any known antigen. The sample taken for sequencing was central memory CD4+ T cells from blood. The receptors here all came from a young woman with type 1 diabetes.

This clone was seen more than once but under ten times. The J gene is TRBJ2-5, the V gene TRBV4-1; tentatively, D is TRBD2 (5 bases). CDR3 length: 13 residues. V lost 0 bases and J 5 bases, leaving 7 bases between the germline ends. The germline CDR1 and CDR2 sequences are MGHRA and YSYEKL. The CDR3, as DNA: TGCGCCAGCAGCCAAGATCCGGGGGAGACCCAGTACTTC. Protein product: CASSQDPGETQYF.

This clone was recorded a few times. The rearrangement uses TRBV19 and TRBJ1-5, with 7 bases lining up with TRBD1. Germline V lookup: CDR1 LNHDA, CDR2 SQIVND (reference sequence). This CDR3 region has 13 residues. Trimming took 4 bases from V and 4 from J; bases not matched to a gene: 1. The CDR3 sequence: CASSRQGNQPQHF. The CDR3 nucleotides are TGTGCCAGTAGTAGACAGGGAAATCAGCCCCAGCATTTT.

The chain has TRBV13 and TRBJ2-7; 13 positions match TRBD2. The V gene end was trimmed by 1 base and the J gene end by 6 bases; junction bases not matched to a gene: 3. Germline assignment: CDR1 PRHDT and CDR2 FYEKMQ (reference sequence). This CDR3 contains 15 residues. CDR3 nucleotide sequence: TGTGCCAGCAGCTTAGTACTAGCGGGAGGGGGCGAGCAGTACTTC. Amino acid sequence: CASSLVLAGGGEQYF.

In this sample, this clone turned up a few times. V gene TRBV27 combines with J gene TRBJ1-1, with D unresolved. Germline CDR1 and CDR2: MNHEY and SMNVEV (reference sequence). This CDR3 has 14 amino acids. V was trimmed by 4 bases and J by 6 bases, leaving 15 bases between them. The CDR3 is CASSSLGRVAEAFF. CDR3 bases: TGTGCCAGCAGTTCGCTCGGGAGGGTGGCTGAAGCTTTCTTT.

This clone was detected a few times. DNA for the CDR3: TGTGCCACCAGCAGAGATCGCTCCACATACACTGAAGCTTTCTTT. Protein sequence: CATSRDRSTYTEAFF. The rearrangement joins TRBV15 to TRBJ1-1, with no clear D. Germline V gene lookup returns CDR1 LNHNV and CDR2 YYDKDF (reference sequence). The CDR3 runs 15 residues. V lost 0 bases, J lost 3 bases, and 11 bases lay in between.

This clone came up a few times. CDR3 DNA: TGCGCCAGCAGCTTGGCCAGGGGCAGGGGTCAAGAGACCCAGTACTTC. Protein product: CASSLARGRGQETQYF. J is TRBJ2-5 and V is TRBV5-1, with D maybe TRBD1 (6 bases). V gave up 0 bases and J gave up 2 bases, with 14 bases separating them. CDR3 size: 16 residues. Germline CDR1 and CDR2: SGHRS and YFSETQ.

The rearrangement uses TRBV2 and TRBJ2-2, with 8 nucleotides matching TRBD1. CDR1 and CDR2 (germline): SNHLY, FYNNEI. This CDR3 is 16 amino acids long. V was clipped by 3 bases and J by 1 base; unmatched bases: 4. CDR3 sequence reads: CASSDDRGENTGELFF. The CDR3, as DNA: TGTGCCAGCAGTGACGACAGGGGCGAGAACACCGGGGAGCTGTTTTTT.

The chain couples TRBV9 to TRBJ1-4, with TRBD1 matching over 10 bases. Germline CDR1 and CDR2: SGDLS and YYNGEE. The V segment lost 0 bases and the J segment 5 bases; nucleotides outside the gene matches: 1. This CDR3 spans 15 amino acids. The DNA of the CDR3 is TGTGCCAGCAGCGTAGGGACAGGGGGGAATGAAAAACTGTTTTTT. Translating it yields CASSVGTGGNEKLFF.

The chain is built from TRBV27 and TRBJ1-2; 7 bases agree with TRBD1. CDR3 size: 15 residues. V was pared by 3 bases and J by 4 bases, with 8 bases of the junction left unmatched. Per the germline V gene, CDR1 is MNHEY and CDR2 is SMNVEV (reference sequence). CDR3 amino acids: CASSLGVGGLYGYTF. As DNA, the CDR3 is TGTGCCAGCAGTTTGGGGGTAGGGGGCCTCTATGGCTACACCTTC.

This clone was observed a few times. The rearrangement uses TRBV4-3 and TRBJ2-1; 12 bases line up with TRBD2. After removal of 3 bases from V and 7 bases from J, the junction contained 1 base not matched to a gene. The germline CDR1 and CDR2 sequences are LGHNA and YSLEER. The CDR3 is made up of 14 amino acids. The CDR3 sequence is CASSHGLAGNEQFF. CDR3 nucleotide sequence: TGCGCCAGCAGCCACGGACTAGCGGGGAATGAGCAGTTCTTC.

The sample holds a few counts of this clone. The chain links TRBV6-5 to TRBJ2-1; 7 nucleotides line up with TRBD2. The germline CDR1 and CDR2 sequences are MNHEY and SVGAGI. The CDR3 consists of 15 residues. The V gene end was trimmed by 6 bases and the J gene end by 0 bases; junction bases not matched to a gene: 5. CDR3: CASRQSGASYNEQFF. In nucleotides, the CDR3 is TGTGCCAGCAGACAGAGCGGGGCCTCCTACAATGAGCAGTTCTTC.

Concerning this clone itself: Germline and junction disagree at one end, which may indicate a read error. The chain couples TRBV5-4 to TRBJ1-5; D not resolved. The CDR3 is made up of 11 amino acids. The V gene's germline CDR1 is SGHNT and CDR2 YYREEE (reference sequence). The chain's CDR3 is CARKRDQPQHF. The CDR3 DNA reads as TGCGCCAGGAAACGGGATCAGCCCCAGCATTTT.

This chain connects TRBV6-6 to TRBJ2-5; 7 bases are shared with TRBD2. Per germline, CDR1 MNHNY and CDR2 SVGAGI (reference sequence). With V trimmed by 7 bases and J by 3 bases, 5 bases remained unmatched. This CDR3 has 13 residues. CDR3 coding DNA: TGTGCCAGCAACAAGGCGGGGGAAGAGACCCAGTACTTC. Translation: CASNKAGEETQYF.

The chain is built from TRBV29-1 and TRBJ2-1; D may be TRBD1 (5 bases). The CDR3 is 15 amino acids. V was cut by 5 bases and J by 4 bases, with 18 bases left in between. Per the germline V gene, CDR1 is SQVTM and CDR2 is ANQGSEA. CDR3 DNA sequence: TGCAGCGTTACAGGAGCACAAATTAAATACAATGAGCAGTTCTTC. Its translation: CSVTGAQIKYNEQFF.

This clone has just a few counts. The CDR3 DNA is TGCGCCAGCAGCCAAGATTACCGCCGGGACTTCTCCTACGAGCAGTACTTC. This encodes CASSQDYRRDFSYEQYF. V is TRBV4-3 and J is TRBJ2-7; possibly TRBD2 for D (6 bases). This CDR3 contains 17 residues. Germline values: CDR1 LGHNA, CDR2 YSLEER. V lost 0 bases and J lost 0, with 15 bases in between.

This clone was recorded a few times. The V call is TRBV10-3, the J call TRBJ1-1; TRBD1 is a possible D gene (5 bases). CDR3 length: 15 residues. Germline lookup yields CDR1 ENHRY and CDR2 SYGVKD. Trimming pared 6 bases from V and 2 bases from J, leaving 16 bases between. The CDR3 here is CAISGGVEGNTEAFF. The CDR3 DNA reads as TGTGCCATCAGCGGGGGGGTTGAGGGTAACACTGAAGCTTTCTTT.

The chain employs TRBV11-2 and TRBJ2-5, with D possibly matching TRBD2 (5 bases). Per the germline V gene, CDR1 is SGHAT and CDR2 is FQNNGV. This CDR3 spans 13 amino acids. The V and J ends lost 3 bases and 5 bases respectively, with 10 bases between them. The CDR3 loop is CASSFQRRETQYF. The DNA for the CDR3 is TGTGCCAGCAGCTTCCAGCGGCGGGAGACCCAGTACTTC.

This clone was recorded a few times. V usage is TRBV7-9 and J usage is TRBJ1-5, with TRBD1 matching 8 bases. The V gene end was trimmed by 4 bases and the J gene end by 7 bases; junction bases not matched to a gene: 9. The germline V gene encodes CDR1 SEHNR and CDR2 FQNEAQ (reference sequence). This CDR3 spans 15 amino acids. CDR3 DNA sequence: TGTGCCAGCAGCTCAAGGACAGGGCCAGGCCAGCCCCAGCATTTT. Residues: CASSSRTGPGQPQHF.

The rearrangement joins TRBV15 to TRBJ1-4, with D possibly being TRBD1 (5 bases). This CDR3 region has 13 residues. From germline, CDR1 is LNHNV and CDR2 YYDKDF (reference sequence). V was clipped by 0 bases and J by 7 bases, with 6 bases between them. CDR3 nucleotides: TGTGCCACCAGCAGAGAAGGGGTTGAAAAACTGTTTTTT. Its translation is CATSREGVEKLFF.